This T cell receptor (beta chain) was found in a study of blood T cell repertoires in COVID-19. Study details: Spain, Italy and the United States supplied samples that represented acute and convalescent COVID-19. PBMCs, B-cell-depleted T cells, or T cells provided the cDNA or gDNA that made up the material.

In the original processing: From reference gene primer amplification, estimates of nucleated cell counts were derived. Profiling relied on immunoSEQ multiplex PCR, and the TCRdb table lists in-frame clones only, not all of them. V and J calls plus clone size are reproduced from that table; the DNA served to infer D and trimming. This table holds about 150,000 clones, roughly 81% found once. Germline V gene data show CDR1 as SGHTA and CDR2 as FQGNSA. This CDR3 is built from 15 residues. The J segment lost 6 bases and the V segment lost 5 bases, leaving 6 bases of the junction unmatched. Patients at the Seattle site were enrolled during active infection and followed longitudinally.

This chain links TRBV7-2 with TRBJ1-5; 11 bases agree with TRBD1. This receptor was identified in a woman aged 60-75 years with COVID-19, enrolled during active disease. Sequences were obtained from peripheral blood. The CDR3 DNA is TGTGCCAGCAGCCCCCTGGGACAGGGGGTTCAGCCCCAGCATTTT. Translation: CASSPLGQGVQPQHF.